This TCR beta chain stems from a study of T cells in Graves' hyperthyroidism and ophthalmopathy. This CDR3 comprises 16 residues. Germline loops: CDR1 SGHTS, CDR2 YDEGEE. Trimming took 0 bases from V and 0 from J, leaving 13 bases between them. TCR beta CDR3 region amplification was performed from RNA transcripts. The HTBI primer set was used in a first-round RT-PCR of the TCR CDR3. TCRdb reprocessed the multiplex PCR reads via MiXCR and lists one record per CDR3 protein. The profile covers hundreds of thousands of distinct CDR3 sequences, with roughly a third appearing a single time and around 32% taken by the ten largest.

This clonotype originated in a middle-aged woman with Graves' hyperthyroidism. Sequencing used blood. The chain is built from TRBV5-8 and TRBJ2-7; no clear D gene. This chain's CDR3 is CASSLDGGKSSYEQYF. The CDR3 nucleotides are TGTGCCAGCAGCTTGGACGGCGGCAAGAGCTCCTACGAGCAGTACTTC.